The 20 T cell receptor beta chains in this list originate from one sample, sequenced in a study of shared clonotypes between healthy human individuals. CD45RO-negative CD8 cells positively selected for CCR7 made up the naive population, which excluded terminally differentiated effector memory CD45RA+ cells. Generated by immunoSEQ multiplex PCR, the TCRdb table keeps only in-frame clones and is missing some. This table has some 2,000,000 clones, about 95% appearing once. Sequenced input: naive CD8+ T cells sorted from blood. These receptors all come from a man aged 18 to 35 in good health.

The chain is built from TRBV14 and TRBJ1-2; no definite D call. The CDR3 runs to 13 residues. Germline V lookup: CDR1 SGHDN, CDR2 FVKESK. V was cut by 0 bases and J by 4 bases, with 6 bases left in between. As DNA, the CDR3 is TGTGCCAGCAGCCAAGAAGGCGTCTATGGCTACACCTTC. This translates into CASSQEGVYGYTF.

Here the CDR3 DNA reads TGTGCCAGCAGTTTAGATCGTTTCAGCTATAATTCACCCCTCCACTTT. Protein sequence: CASSLDRFSYNSPLHF. The chain couples TRBV6-5 to TRBJ1-6, with D unclear. Trimming pared 4 bases from V and 3 bases from J, leaving 13 bases between. CDR1 and CDR2 from the germline V gene are MNHEY and SVGAGI. CDR3 size: 16 residues.

V gene TRBV18 combines with J gene TRBJ2-7; 10 bases line up with TRBD1. The CDR3 length is 13 residues. With V trimmed by 4 bases and J by 3 bases, 0 bases remained unmatched. Germline V gene sequence: CDR1 KGHSH, CDR2 LQKENI. CDR3: CASSRTGGYEQYF. CDR3 nucleotide sequence: TGTGCCAGCTCACGGACAGGGGGCTACGAGCAGTACTTC.

The V gene is TRBV2, the J gene TRBJ1-4; D is uncertain. Trimming removed 8 bases at V and 2 bases at J, with 15 bases between. The CDR3 consists of 15 residues. The V gene's germline CDR1 is SNHLY and CDR2 FYNNEI. DNA for the CDR3: TGTGCCAGCGGACCTTTTAGGGTTACTAATGAAAAACTGTTTTTT. It translates to CASGPFRVTNEKLFF.

The chain combines TRBV9 with TRBJ1-1; 10 bases are a match to TRBD1. CDR3 size: 15 residues. V lost 0 bases, J lost 5 bases, and 4 bases stayed unmatched. CDR1 is SGDLS, CDR2 YYNGEE, per germline. The DNA for the CDR3 is TGTGCCAGCAGCGTAGGGGACAGGGGAGAGACTGAAGCTTTCTTT. This encodes CASSVGDRGETEAFF.

On this clone itself: The same CDR3 can be traced to other DNA sequences in this sample. The CDR3 here is CASSLSSGTISYEQYF. CDR3 sequence (DNA): TGTGCCAGCAGTTTATCCAGCGGGACGATCTCCTACGAGCAGTACTTC. V gene TRBV27 combines with J gene TRBJ2-7, with TRBD2 matching over 7 bases. CDR3 length equals 16 residues. Germline V lookup: CDR1 MNHEY, CDR2 SMNVEV (reference sequence). V shed 0 bases, J shed 0 bases, and the junction held 5 bases outside the gene matches.

The chain carries TRBV27 and TRBJ2-1; possible D gene TRBD1, 6 bases. The CDR3 has 15 amino acids. V was cut by 8 bases and J by 1 base, with 15 bases left in between. The germline CDR1 and CDR2 sequences are MNHEY and SMNVEV (reference sequence). The CDR3 region is CASASGTLSYNEQFF. In DNA form, the CDR3 reads TGTGCCAGCGCGTCCGGGACACTATCCTACAATGAGCAGTTCTTC.

The chain uses TRBV7-9 and TRBJ2-7, with a possible D match to TRBD2 (6 bases). The germline V gene encodes CDR1 SEHNR and CDR2 FQNEAQ (reference sequence). The CDR3 is 14 amino acids. V lost 5 bases and J lost 5, with 16 bases in between. Here the CDR3 reads CASSPGLGNHEQYF. CDR3 nucleotides: TGTGCCAGCAGCCCGGGACTGGGGAACCACGAGCAGTACTTC. Drawing the rest from reference TRBV7-9 and TRBJ2-7, the complete variable domain is DTGVSQNPRHKITKRGQNVTFRCDPISEHNRLYWYRQTLGQGPEFLTYFQNEAQLEKSRLLSDRFSAERPKGSFSTLEIQRTEQGDSAMYLCASSPGLGNHEQYFGPGTRLTVT.

This chain connects TRBV2 to TRBJ2-5, with TRBD2 identical over 7 bases. The CDR3 covers 12 residues. Germline CDR1 SNHLY, CDR2 FYNNEI. V lost 7 bases, J lost 7 bases, and 6 bases stayed unmatched. CDR3 in DNA: TGTGCCAGCACAACGGGGGAGGGGACCCAGTACTTC. This encodes CASTTGEGTQYF.

Turning to this clone: The same CDR3 can be traced to other DNA sequences in this sample. The V gene is TRBV5-4, the J gene TRBJ2-3; perhaps TRBD2 as D (6 bases). CDR1 is SGHNT, CDR2 YYREEE, per germline (reference sequence). This CDR3 is 14 amino acids long. V lost 2 bases to trimming and J lost 3 bases, with 10 bases between them. CDR3: CASSLRGSTDTQYF. The CDR3 DNA reads TGTGCCAGCAGCTTACGGGGGTCGACAGATACGCAGTATTTT.

This chain joins TRBV19 and TRBJ2-4, with a possible D match to TRBD1 (6 bases). CDR1 is LNHDA and CDR2 is SQIVND in the germline V gene (reference sequence). The CDR3 is made up of 13 amino acids. V lost 5 bases and J lost 5, with 10 bases in between. CDR3 sequence (DNA): TGTGCCAGTAGTGGGTGGACAGAAAACATTCAGTACTTC. This sequence encodes CASSGWTENIQYF.

The J gene is TRBJ1-1, the V gene TRBV27, with D possibly being TRBD1 (6 bases). V lost 2 bases and J lost 1, with 11 bases in between. The CDR3 is 15 residues long. Germline-derived CDR1 and CDR2 are MNHEY and SMNVEV (reference sequence). The CDR3: CASSLRQDQNTEAFF. CDR3 nucleotides: TGTGCCAGCAGTTTAAGACAGGACCAGAACACTGAAGCTTTCTTT.

V usage is TRBV6-5 and J usage is TRBJ1-2; 8 bases map to TRBD1. This CDR3 is built from 14 residues. Germline V gene data show CDR1 as MNHEY and CDR2 as SVGAGI. Trimming took 0 bases from V and 5 from J; bases not matched to a gene: 2. The chain's CDR3 is CASSYSTGVYGYTF. The CDR3 coding sequence is TGTGCCAGCAGTTACTCGACAGGGGTTTATGGCTACACCTTC.

The gene calls are TRBV6-5 and TRBJ1-1; unclear D gene. The CDR3 length is 14 residues. The V end lost 2 bases, the J end lost 7 bases, and 14 bases lay between the germline ends. Germline V CDR1 and CDR2: MNHEY, SVGAGI. CDR3 in DNA: TGTGCCAGCAGTTACGATGTCCTGAGTAGTGAAGCTTTCTTT. This gives the protein CASSYDVLSSEAFF.

The chain uses TRBV5-6 and TRBJ2-7, with a tentative D call TRBD1 (6 bases). Germline V gene lookup returns CDR1 SGHDT and CDR2 YYEEEE. This CDR3 spans 15 amino acids. Deletions cut 0 bases from V and 3 bases from J, with 13 bases between. This CDR3 reads CASSLDRVNVYEQYF. CDR3 sequence (DNA): TGTGCCAGCAGCTTGGACAGGGTGAACGTCTACGAGCAGTACTTC.

CDR3 residues: CAWSLGPSSYEQYF. As DNA, the CDR3 is TGTGCCTGGAGCCTGGGGCCCTCCTCGTACGAGCAGTACTTC. The V and J genes are TRBV30 and TRBJ2-7, with a tentative D call TRBD1 (5 bases). The V end lost 3 bases, the J end lost 4 bases, and 16 bases lay between the germline ends. The CDR3 is 14 residues long. CDR1 is GTSNPN and CDR2 is SVGIG in the germline V gene (reference sequence).

The chain couples TRBV11-2 to TRBJ2-5, with TRBD2 matching 8 bases. The CDR3 is made up of 15 amino acids. V shed 5 bases and J 4 bases; nucleotides not matched to a gene: 9. Germline CDR1 and CDR2: SGHAT and FQNNGV. The CDR3: CASSHEGTRGETQYF. Here the CDR3 DNA reads TGTGCCAGCAGCCACGAGGGGACTAGGGGAGAGACCCAGTACTTC. The full variable domain, its missing parts supplied by reference TRBV11-2 and TRBJ2-5, is EAGVAQSPRYKIIEKRQSVAFWCNPISGHATLYWYQQILGQGPKLLIQFQNNGVVDDSQLPKDRFSAERLKGVDSTLKIQPAKLEDSAVYLCASSHEGTRGETQYFGPGTRLLVL.

The gene calls are TRBV4-1 and TRBJ2-7; 7 positions match TRBD1. From germline, CDR1 is MGHRA and CDR2 YSYEKL. Trimming took 3 bases from V and 6 from J; bases not matched to a gene: 8. The CDR3 runs 14 residues. The CDR3 region has the DNA TGCGCCAGCAGCCAGGACCGGACAGGCGGCGAGCAGTACTTC. Amino acid sequence: CASSQDRTGGEQYF.

The chain is built from TRBV5-1 and TRBJ2-7, with 7 bases fitting TRBD1. V was clipped by 4 bases and J by 2 bases; unmatched bases: 6. This CDR3 is built from 14 residues. Germline V gives CDR1 SGHRS, CDR2 YFSETQ. The CDR3 spells CASSPRDSTYEQYF. CDR3 in DNA: TGCGCCAGCAGCCCCCGGGACAGTACCTACGAGCAGTACTTC. Variable domain in full (rest from reference TRBV5-1 and TRBJ2-7): KAGVTQTPRYLIKTRGQQVTLSCSPISGHRSVSWYQQTPGQGLQFLFEYFSETQRNKGNFPGRFSGRQFSNSRSEMNVSTLELGDSALYLCASSPRDSTYEQYFGPGTRLTVT.

This chain joins TRBV13 and TRBJ2-2; 13 positions match TRBD2. V lost 5 bases to trimming and J lost 6 bases; unmatched junction nucleotides: 6. This CDR3 is built from 16 residues. Germline V gene sequence: CDR1 PRHDT, CDR2 FYEKMQ (reference sequence). CDR3 residues: CASSRGLAGVPGELFF. The CDR3 nucleotides are TGTGCCAGCAGCCGAGGACTAGCGGGGGTCCCCGGGGAGCTGTTTTTT.